The TCR beta chain under discussion was sequenced for a study of blood T cell repertoires in COVID-19. Study-level information: The United States, Italy and Spain provided the acute and convalescent COVID-19 samples. Sample material is recorded as cDNA or gDNA derived from T cells, B-cell-depleted T cells, or PBMCs.

The Seattle patients, enrolled during active infection, were followed longitudinally. The CDR3 consists of 13 residues. Germline lookup yields CDR1 GTSNPN and CDR2 SVGIG (reference sequence). Unmatched junction bases numbered 2, after V lost 2 bases and J lost 4 bases. As originally analysed: For nucleated cells, counts were estimated from reference gene primer amplification. Only in-frame clones appear in the TCRdb table, and some are missing; sequencing was by immunoSEQ multiplex PCR. The DNA was the basis for D and trimming; V, J and clone size are from that table. The sample contains tens of thousands of clones, 81% of which appear only once.

Material for sequencing was peripheral blood. The rearrangement uses TRBV30 and TRBJ1-5, with 7 positions matching TRBD1. The source is a woman of 80 years or more with COVID-19, enrolled during active disease. CDR3 sequence (DNA): TGTGCCTGGAGTCAACAGGGGAATCAGCCCCAGCATTTT. As protein: CAWSQQGNQPQHF.